Listed below are T cell receptor beta chains from one sample, sequenced in a study of blood T cell repertoires in COVID-19. Measured with immunoSEQ multiplex PCR; TCRdb has only the in-frame clones, and not every one. The sample yields roughly 72,000 clones, 75% to 90% seen once. Sequences were obtained from peripheral blood. The receptors derive from a human donor in a cohort sampled during active COVID-19. CDR3s include the opening cysteine and the closing phenylalanine or tryptophan. Clone size, where shown, is once, few, many, or a class for clones that have expanded.

j_call: TRBJ1-1
clone_size: NA
v_call: TRBV18
cdr3_aa: CASSRQGDMNTEAFF

j_call: TRBJ1-2
clone_size: NA
v_call: TRBV28
cdr3_aa: CASSLRTGVVNYGYTF

j_call: TRBJ2-2
clone_size: NA
v_call: TRBV2
cdr3_aa: CASSEGGANTGELFF

j_call: TRBJ1-1
clone_size: few
v_call: TRBV27
cdr3_aa: CASSWTGDTEAFF

j_call: TRBJ1-2
clone_size: NA
v_call: TRBV5-1
cdr3_aa: CASSLGRETHDYGYTF

j_call: TRBJ1-4
clone_size: NA
v_call: TRBV7-9
cdr3_aa: CASSLGATNEKLFF

j_call: TRBJ1-4
clone_size: NA
v_call: TRBV18
cdr3_aa: CASSPGQVEKLFF

j_call: TRBJ1-4
clone_size: NA
v_call: TRBV27
cdr3_aa: CASSLSRVANEKLFF

j_call: TRBJ2-7
clone_size: NA
v_call: TRBV6-2/TRBV6-3
cdr3_aa: CASSYSLRTSGSYEQYF

j_call: TRBJ2-5
clone_size: NA
v_call: TRBV4-3
cdr3_aa: CASSHTTGAYRETQYF

j_call: TRBJ2-1
clone_size: NA
v_call: TRBV10-2
cdr3_aa: CASSPLAEQFF

j_call: TRBJ2-3
clone_size: few
v_call: TRBV3-1/TRBV3-2
cdr3_aa: CASSQDSLAGVADTQYF

j_call: TRBJ2-5
clone_size: NA
v_call: TRBV9
cdr3_aa: CASSAGGGRETQYF

j_call: TRBJ2-7
clone_size: NA
v_call: TRBV7-7
cdr3_aa: CASSHTARGEQYF

j_call: TRBJ1-1
clone_size: NA
v_call: TRBV2
cdr3_aa: CASSEARGTEAFF

j_call: TRBJ1-2
clone_size: NA
v_call: TRBV5-8
cdr3_aa: CASSLQIYYGYTF

j_call: TRBJ2-7
clone_size: once
v_call: TRBV5-4
cdr3_aa: CASSLGTGRGTYEQYF

j_call: TRBJ1-5
clone_size: NA
v_call: TRBV4-1
cdr3_aa: CASSQGRGNQPQHF